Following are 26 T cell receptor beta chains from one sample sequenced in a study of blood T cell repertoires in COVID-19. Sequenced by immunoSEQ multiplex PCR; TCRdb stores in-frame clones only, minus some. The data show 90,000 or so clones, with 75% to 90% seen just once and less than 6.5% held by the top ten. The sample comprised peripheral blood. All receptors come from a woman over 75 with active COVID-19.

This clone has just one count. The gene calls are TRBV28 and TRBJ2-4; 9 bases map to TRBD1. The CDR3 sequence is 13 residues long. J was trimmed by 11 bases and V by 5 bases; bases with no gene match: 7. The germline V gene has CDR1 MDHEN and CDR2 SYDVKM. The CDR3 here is CASSTQGARVQYF. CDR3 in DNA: TGTGCCAGCAGTACACAGGGGGCCCGCGTTCAGTACTTC.

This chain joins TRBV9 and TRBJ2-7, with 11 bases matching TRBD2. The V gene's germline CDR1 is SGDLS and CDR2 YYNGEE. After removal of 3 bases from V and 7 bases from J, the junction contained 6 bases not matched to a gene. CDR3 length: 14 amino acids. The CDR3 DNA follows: TGTGCCAGCAGCGCGACTAGCGGGGATGGGGAGCAGTACTTC. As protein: CASSATSGDGEQYF. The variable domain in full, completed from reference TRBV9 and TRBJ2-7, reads DSGVTQTPKHLITATGQRVTLRCSPRSGDLSVYWYQQSLDQGLQFLIQYYNGEERAKGNILERFSAQQFPDLHSELNLSSLELGDSALYFCASSATSGDGEQYFGPGTRLTVT.

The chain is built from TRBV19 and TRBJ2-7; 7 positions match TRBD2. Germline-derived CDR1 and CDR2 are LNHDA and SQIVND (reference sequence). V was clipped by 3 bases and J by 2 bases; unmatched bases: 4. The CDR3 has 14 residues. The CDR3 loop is CASSIRGSTYEQYF. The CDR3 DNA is TGTGCCAGTAGTATTCGCGGGAGCACCTACGAGCAGTACTTC.

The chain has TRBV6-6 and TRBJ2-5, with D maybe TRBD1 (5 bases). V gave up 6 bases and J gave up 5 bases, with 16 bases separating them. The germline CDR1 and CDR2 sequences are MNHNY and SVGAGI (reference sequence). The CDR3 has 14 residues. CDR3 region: CASRSRVVYETQYF. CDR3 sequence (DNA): TGTGCCAGCAGGAGCAGGGTGGTATACGAGACCCAGTACTTC.

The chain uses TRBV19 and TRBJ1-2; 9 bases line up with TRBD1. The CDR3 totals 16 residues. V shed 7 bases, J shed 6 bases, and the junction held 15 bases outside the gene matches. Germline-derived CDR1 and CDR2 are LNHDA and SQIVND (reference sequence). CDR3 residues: CASTTSGGTGSDGYTF. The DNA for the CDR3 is TGTGCCAGTACCACATCGGGGGGGACAGGGAGTGATGGCTACACCTTC. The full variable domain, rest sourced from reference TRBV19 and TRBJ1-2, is DGGITQSPKYLFRKEGQNVTLSCEQNLNHDAMYWYRQDPGQGLRLIYYSQIVNDFQKGDIAEGYSVSREKKESFPLTVTSAQKNPTAFYLCASTTSGGTGSDGYTFGSGTRLTVV.

Written as DNA, the CDR3 is TGTGCCAGCAGCCTCGGGACTACCTACGAGCAGTACTTC. Protein: CASSLGTTYEQYF. The V call is TRBV27, the J call TRBJ2-7; 7 nucleotides line up with TRBD2. CDR3 length: 13 amino acids. Per the germline V gene, CDR1 is MNHEY and CDR2 is SMNVEV (reference sequence). Unmatched junction bases numbered 4, after V lost 6 bases and J lost 2 bases.

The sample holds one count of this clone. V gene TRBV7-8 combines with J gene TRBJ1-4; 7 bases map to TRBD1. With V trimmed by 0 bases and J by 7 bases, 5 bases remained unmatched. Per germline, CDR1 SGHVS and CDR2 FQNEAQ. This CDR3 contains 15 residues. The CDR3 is CASSLATGLGEKLFF. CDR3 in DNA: TGTGCCAGCAGCTTAGCGACAGGGTTAGGTGAAAAACTGTTTTTT.

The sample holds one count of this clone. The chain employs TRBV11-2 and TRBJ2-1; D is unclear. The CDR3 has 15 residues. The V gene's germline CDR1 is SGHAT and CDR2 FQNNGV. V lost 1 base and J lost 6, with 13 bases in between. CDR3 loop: CASSLVAGMVNEQFF. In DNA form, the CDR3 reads TGTGCCAGCAGCTTAGTGGCAGGAATGGTCAATGAGCAGTTCTTC.

CDR3 in DNA: TGTGCCAGCAGCCCCCCGGTGATGGGGGGTTACCAGCCCCAGCATTTT. It encodes CASSPPVMGGYQPQHF. This sequence joins TRBV7-8 and TRBJ1-5, with D possibly TRBD1 on 5 matching bases. The CDR3 runs 16 residues. Trimming stripped 5 bases from V and 7 bases from J, with 21 bases between. Germline lookup yields CDR1 SGHVS and CDR2 FQNEAQ.

The chain's CDR3 is CASSIPGQGSSEQFF. The CDR3, as DNA: TGTGCCAGCAGCATCCCCGGACAGGGATCCTCTGAGCAGTTCTTC. The V and J genes are TRBV2 and TRBJ2-1, with TRBD1 identical over 8 bases. Germline V lookup: CDR1 SNHLY, CDR2 FYNNEI. Trimming took 6 bases from V and 9 from J; bases not matched to a gene: 13. This CDR3 has 15 residues.

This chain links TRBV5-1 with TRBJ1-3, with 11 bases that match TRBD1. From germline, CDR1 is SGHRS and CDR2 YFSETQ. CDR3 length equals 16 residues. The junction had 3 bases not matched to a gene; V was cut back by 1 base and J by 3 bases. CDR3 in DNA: TGCGCCAGCAGCTTGACTGGGACAGGGGGTGGAAACACCATATATTTT. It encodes CASSLTGTGGGNTIYF.

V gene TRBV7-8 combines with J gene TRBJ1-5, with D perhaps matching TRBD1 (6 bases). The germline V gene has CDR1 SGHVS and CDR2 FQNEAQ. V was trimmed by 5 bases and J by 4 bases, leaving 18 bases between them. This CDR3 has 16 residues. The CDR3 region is CASSPIEGTLNQPQHF. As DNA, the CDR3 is TGTGCCAGCAGCCCAATCGAGGGGACACTAAATCAGCCCCAGCATTTT.

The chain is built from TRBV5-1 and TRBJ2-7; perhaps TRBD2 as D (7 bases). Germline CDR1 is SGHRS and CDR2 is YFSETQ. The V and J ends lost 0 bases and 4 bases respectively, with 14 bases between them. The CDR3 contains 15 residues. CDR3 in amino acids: CASSLGGGSGYEQYF. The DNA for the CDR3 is TGCGCCAGCAGCTTGGGAGGGGGTAGCGGGTACGAGCAGTACTTC.

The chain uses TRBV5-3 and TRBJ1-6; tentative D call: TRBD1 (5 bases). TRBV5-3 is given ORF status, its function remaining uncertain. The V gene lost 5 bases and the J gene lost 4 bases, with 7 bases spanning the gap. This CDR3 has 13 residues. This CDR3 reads CARSYRYNSPLHF. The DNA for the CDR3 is TGTGCCAGAAGTTACAGGTATAATTCACCCCTCCACTTT.

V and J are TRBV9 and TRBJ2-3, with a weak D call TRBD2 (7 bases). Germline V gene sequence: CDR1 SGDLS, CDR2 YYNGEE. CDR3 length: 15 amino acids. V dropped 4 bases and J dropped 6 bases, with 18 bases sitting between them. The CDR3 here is CASSPGGYSADTQYF. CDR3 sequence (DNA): TGTGCCAGCAGCCCGGGGGGCTACTCTGCGGATACGCAGTATTTT.

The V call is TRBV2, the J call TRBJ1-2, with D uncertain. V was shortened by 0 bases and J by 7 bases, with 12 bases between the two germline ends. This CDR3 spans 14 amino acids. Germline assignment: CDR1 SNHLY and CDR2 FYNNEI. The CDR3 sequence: CASSEALGSPGYTF. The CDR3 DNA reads TGTGCCAGCAGTGAAGCGCTAGGGAGCCCTGGCTACACCTTC.

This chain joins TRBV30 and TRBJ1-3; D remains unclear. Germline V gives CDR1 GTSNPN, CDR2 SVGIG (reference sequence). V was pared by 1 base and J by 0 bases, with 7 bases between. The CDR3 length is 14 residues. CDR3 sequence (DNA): TGTGCCTGGAGTGACGGGGACTCTGGAAACACCATATATTTT. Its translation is CAWSDGDSGNTIYF.

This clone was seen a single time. The CDR3 loop is CASRLQGGYGYTF. As DNA, the CDR3 is TGTGCCAGCAGATTACAGGGTGGCTATGGCTACACCTTC. This chain joins TRBV12-3 or TRBV12-4 and TRBJ1-2; D possibly corresponds to TRBD1 (6 bases). The V and J ends lost 6 bases and 4 bases respectively, with 12 bases between them. The CDR3 loop spans 13 amino acids.

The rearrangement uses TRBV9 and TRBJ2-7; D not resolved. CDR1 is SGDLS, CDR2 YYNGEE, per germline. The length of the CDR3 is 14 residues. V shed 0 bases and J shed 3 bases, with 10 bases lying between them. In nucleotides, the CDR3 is TGTGCCAGCAGCGTAGGTATAGCAAACTACGAGCAGTACTTC. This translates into CASSVGIANYEQYF.

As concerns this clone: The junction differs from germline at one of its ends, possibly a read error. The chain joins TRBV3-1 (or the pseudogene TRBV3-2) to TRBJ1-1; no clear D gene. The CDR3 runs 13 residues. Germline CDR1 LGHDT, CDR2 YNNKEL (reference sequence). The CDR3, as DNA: TGTGCCAGCAGCCAAGTTGGGCGAGGGCCTCAAGACTTT. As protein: CASSQVGRGPQDF.

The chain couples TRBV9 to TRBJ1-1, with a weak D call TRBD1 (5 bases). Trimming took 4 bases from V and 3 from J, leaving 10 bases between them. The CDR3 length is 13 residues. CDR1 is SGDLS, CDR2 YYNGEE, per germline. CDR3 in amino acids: CASSPRGDTEAFF. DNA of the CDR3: TGTGCCAGCAGCCCACGGGGGGACACTGAAGCTTTCTTT.

The CDR3: CASSPTSGRETQYF. The CDR3, as DNA: TGTGCCAGCAGCCCTACTAGCGGCCGAGAGACCCAGTACTTC. This chain joins TRBV7-3 and TRBJ2-5; TRBD2 matches 8 bases. This CDR3 has 14 amino acids. The V gene's germline CDR1 is SGHTA and CDR2 FQGTGA. Losses at the gene ends were 5 bases for V and 4 bases for J; bases not matched to a gene: 6.

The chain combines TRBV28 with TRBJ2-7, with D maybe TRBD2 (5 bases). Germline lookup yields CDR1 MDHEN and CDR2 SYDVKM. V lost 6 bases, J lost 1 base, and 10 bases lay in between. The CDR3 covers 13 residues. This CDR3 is CASRTTLSYEQYF. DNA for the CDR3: TGTGCCAGCAGGACTACCTTGTCCTACGAGCAGTACTTC.

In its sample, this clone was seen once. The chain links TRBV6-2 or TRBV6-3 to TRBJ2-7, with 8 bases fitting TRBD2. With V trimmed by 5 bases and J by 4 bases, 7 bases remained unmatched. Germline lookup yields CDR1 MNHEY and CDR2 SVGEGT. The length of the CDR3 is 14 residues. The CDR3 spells CASSLAGSWYEQYF. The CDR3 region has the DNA TGTGCCAGCAGTCTAGCGGGTTCGTGGTACGAGCAGTACTTC.

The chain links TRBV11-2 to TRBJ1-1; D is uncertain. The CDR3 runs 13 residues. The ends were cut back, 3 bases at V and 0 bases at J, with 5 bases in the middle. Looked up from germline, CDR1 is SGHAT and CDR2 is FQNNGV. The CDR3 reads CASSFSVNTEAFF. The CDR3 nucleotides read TGTGCCAGCAGCTTTTCGGTGAACACTGAAGCTTTCTTT.

CDR3 in DNA: TGTGCCAGCAAAAGGACTGTTCATGGTGGCTACACCTTC. Protein: CASKRTVHGGYTF. The rearrangement uses TRBV28 and TRBJ1-2, with D unresolved. With 7 bases removed from V and 7 bases from J, the gap between germline ends came to 16 bases. This CDR3 spans 13 amino acids. Germline CDR1 and CDR2: MDHEN and SYDVKM.